This T cell receptor (beta chain) was sequenced for a study of T cells after yellow fever vaccination. Study background: Some fractions had low cell numbers, and these were prepared with SMART-Seq v4 Ultra Low Input. Overall study findings and caveats: Abundant contaminating clonotypes from the bulk population could appear in FACS-sorted repertoires. Most primary-vaccination clones reappeared after the booster (about 96% CD4, 88% CD8).

Making TCR cDNA involved 5'RACE template switching, which added UMIs and a universal primer site. Via MiXCR, TCRdb re-called the 5' RACE reads, giving one row per CDR3 protein. Here the sample spans about 220,000 distinct CDR3 sequences, roughly 6.3% being singletons. Trimming cost V 5 bases and J 7 bases; bases outside gene matches: 8. Germline assignment: CDR1 SEHNR and CDR2 FQNEAQ (reference sequence). The CDR3 runs to 15 residues. This clonotype was observed a handful of times. Its antigen is undetermined. Source: CD4+ T cells sorted from PBMCs, taken on the day of the yellow fever booster vaccination. The origin of this receptor is a man aged 30 to 39 who received the YFV17D yellow fever vaccine. This chain connects TRBV7-9 to TRBJ2-1; 10 bases are shared with TRBD2. The CDR3 nucleotides are TGTGCCAGCAGCCCTAGCGGGGGAAAGATTAATGAGCAGTTCTTC. This gives the protein CASSPSGGKINEQFF.